This T cell receptor (beta chain) is drawn from a study of blood T cells in healthy people across ages. Broader study findings: Investigators viewed diversity estimates from one million T cells as underestimates, the study reported. Higher diversity, along with more naive CD4+ cells, distinguished long-lived donors from aged donors.

This clonotype was recorded a few times. Its specificity is unknown. CDR3 length equals 15 residues. V lost 4 bases, J lost 6 bases, and 7 bases stayed unmatched. Germline assignment: CDR1 SGDLS and CDR2 YYNGEE. For the second PCR, which ran for about 6 to 12 cycles, a sample-barcoded 5' primer and a J-beta primer mix were used. TCRdb fed the 5' RACE reads into MiXCR, producing one record per CDR3 protein. The profile shows 800,000 or so distinct CDR3 sequences, about 25% of them singletons. Separately, the same data were catalogued under a study of T cells of mothers and their children. That source adds: Donors were a few healthy Caucasian mothers and their six children.

The rearrangement links TRBV9 to TRBJ2-4; TRBD1 aligns across 10 bases. The sample was blood. This clonotype originated in a boy aged 5-17 years in good health. The CDR3 sequence is CASSRTGGSGNIQYF. The CDR3 nucleotides are TGTGCCAGCAGCCGGACAGGGGGATCGGGAAACATTCAGTACTTC.